This section outlines one T cell receptor beta chain sequence together with its context. From germline, CDR1 is LGHDT and CDR2 YNNKEL (reference sequence). The CDR3 contains 13 residues. V lost 4 bases, J lost 6 bases, and 5 bases stayed unmatched. The sample is drawn from a study of blood T cell repertoires in COVID-19. Study in general: The United States, Italy and Spain supplied acute and convalescent COVID-19 samples.

Clones were read by immunoSEQ multiplex PCR, and TCRdb kept only the in-frame ones, dropping some. The sample lists about 76,000 clones; approximately 80% were seen once. Sequencing was done on a sample of peripheral blood. The origin of this receptor is an elderly man with acute or convalescent COVID-19. V usage is TRBV3-1 (or the pseudogene TRBV3-2) and J usage is TRBJ1-1, with TRBD1 identical over 7 bases. CDR3 protein: CASSLRQGPEAFF. CDR3 bases: TGTGCCAGCAGCCTCCGACAGGGCCCTGAAGCTTTCTTT.